Listed below are T cell receptor beta chains from one sample, sequenced in a study of cytomegalovirus exposure and HLA in healthy donors. Generated by immunoSEQ multiplex PCR, the TCRdb table keeps only in-frame clones and is missing some. Of fewer than 120,000 clones listed, approximately 82% are singletons. The sample consisted of PBMCs. The source is a man aged 30-40 years in good health and CMV-seropositive. The CDR3 runs from the conserved cysteine through the conserved F or W.

V: TRBV4-1; J: TRBJ1-4; CDR3: CASSQEGANNEKLFF
V: TRBV19; J: TRBJ2-1; CDR3: CASSISLAPEQFF
V: TRBV5-4; J: TRBJ1-2; CDR3: CASSFPTGRGGYTF
V: TRBV7-9; J: TRBJ1-3; CDR3: CASSPDISGNTIYF
V: TRBV30; J: TRBJ2-1; CDR3: CAWSVRNEQFF
V: TRBV7-2; J: TRBJ2-7; CDR3: CASSLSAASGGASSYEQYF
V: TRBV9; J: TRBJ2-5; CDR3: CASSPEGVAGRGETQYF
V: TRBV27; J: TRBJ1-1; CDR3: CASSLTGAVVSTEAFF
V: TRBV27; J: TRBJ2-1; CDR3: CASRVQGPSSYNEQFF
V: TRBV7-3; J: TRBJ2-5; CDR3: CASSAGLAGRGETQYF
V: TRBV6-5; J: TRBJ1-1; CDR3: CASSYSPGANTEAFF
V: TRBV7-9; J: TRBJ2-1; CDR3: CASSLTGSSYNEQFF
V: TRBV5-1; J: TRBJ2-5; CDR3: CASTTSGGAAETQYF
V: TRBV6-1; J: TRBJ1-6; CDR3: CASSEDSGEGSPLHF
V: TRBV6-5; J: TRBJ2-7; CDR3: CASSYGQGEYEQYF
V: TRBV5-5; J: TRBJ1-5; CDR3: CASSFDRRDIGQPQHF
V: TRBV7-8; J: TRBJ1-1; CDR3: CASSWIGAFF
V: TRBV27; J: TRBJ2-7; CDR3: CASSLLAGGLSYEQYF
V: TRBV2; J: TRBJ1-2; CDR3: CASTGQGYTF
V: TRBV29-1; J: TRBJ2-7; CDR3: CSAGGGPYEQYF
V: TRBV2; J: TRBJ2-3; CDR3: CASSPGVAGTDTQYF
V: TRBV7-9; J: TRBJ1-5; CDR3: CASSQGQSNQPQHF
V: TRBV20-1; J: TRBJ1-6; CDR3: CRVGGGQYF
V: TRBV5-1; J: TRBJ1-2; CDR3: CASREWPGNYGYTF
V: TRBV5-6; J: TRBJ2-1; CDR3: CASSLIAESSYNEQFF
V: TRBV11-2; J: TRBJ2-1; CDR3: CASSLVLGGAYNEQFF
V: TRBV11-2; J: TRBJ2-1; CDR3: CASSLAGGRPYNEQFF
V: TRBV7-2; J: TRBJ2-7; CDR3: CASAWAGELGEQYF
V: TRBV20-1; J: TRBJ2-5; CDR3: CSGLRQETQYF
V: TRBV11-2; J: TRBJ2-3; CDR3: CASSRFAVSVDTQYF
V: TRBV4-3; J: TRBJ1-2; CDR3: CASSRKGVTSYGYTF
V: TRBV27; J: TRBJ2-1; CDR3: CASTSSGGRVMEQFF
V: TRBV19; J: TRBJ1-5; CDR3: CASSMVGVGQPQHF
V: TRBV28; J: TRBJ1-6; CDR3: CASSIPGTVSYF
V: TRBV19; J: TRBJ2-5; CDR3: CASSIGLTVLSSETQYF
V: TRBV6-1; J: TRBJ2-4; CDR3: CASSEMAGAPKNIQYF
V: TRBV19; J: TRBJ1-5; CDR3: CASSLGGGAGQPQHF
V: TRBV27; J: TRBJ2-3; CDR3: CASTGARDTQYF
V: TRBV27; J: TRBJ2-7; CDR3: CASHQGGRNTYEQYF
V: TRBV29-1; J: TRBJ2-5; CDR3: CSVDRGRETQYF
V: TRBV5-6; J: TRBJ1-3; CDR3: CASSFTGSGNTIYF
V: TRBV15; J: TRBJ1-2; CDR3: CATSRDTLGQGAGNYGYTF
V: TRBV9; J: TRBJ2-1; CDR3: CASSRPGGHEQFF
V: TRBV9; J: TRBJ1-6; CDR3: CASSEGMGFNSPLHF
V: TRBV27; J: TRBJ2-7; CDR3: CASSLGSEQYF
V: TRBV5-4; J: TRBJ1-1; CDR3: CASSPGGRDTEAFF
V: TRBV9; J: TRBJ2-5; CDR3: CASSVSVSGGETQYF
V: TRBV7-2; J: TRBJ2-6; CDR3: CASSPGSGANVLTF
V: TRBV4-3; J: TRBJ2-1; CDR3: CASSQDPETDNYNEQFF